The entry below describes one T cell receptor (beta chain). Assay used: immunoSEQ multiplex PCR; TCRdb lists only in-frame clones, some missing. Found here are 25,000 to 30,000 clones, roughly four fifths of them singletons; the top ten hold around 0.62%. Time point described: cycle 4 day 1 (C4D1), after six to seven weeks of nivolumab. All trial patients relapsed after autologous stem cell transplantation. The study purified CD4+ T cells from thawed PBMCs using magnetic negative selection. This sample is drawn from a study of PD-1 blockade in classical Hodgkin lymphoma. Sequenced here: CD4+ T cells from blood, sampled before the fourth cycle of nivolumab. This receptor was obtained from a human donor with classical Hodgkin lymphoma.

CDR3 in amino acids: CASSRQAPSVNTDTQYF. The CDR3 bases are TGTGCCAGCTCACGACAGGCGCCTAGCGTCAACACAGATACGCAGTATTTT. The chain uses TRBV18 and TRBJ2-3, with D perhaps TRBD1 or TRBD2 (6 bases each). Per the germline V gene, CDR1 is KGHSH and CDR2 is LQKENI. The CDR3 is made up of 17 amino acids. Trimming removed 4 bases at V and 2 bases at J, with 19 bases between.